The 21 T cell receptor beta chains presented below share a single source sample, sequenced in a study of shared clonotypes between healthy human individuals. Generated by immunoSEQ multiplex PCR, the TCRdb table keeps only in-frame clones and is missing some. The table lists approximately 500,000 clones, 75% to 85% of them singletons, with roughly 13% in the top ten. Source material: PBMCs. The receptors come from a woman aged 40-49 years in good health. Some clones in this sample may be carry-over from other donors' samples.

The rearrangement links TRBV2 to TRBJ2-5, with 14 nucleotides matching TRBD2. The CDR3 loop spans 15 amino acids. Germline V CDR1 and CDR2: SNHLY, FYNNEI. With V trimmed by 6 bases and J by 9 bases, 9 bases remained unmatched. The CDR3, as DNA: TGTGCCAGCAGAGGGACTAGCGGGGGAGGTGGGGCCCAGTACTTC. Translated: CASRGTSGGGGAQYF.

A single count supports this clone. This sequence joins TRBV27 and TRBJ1-3; D is perhaps TRBD1 (6 bases). Per the germline V gene, CDR1 is MNHEY and CDR2 is SMNVEV (reference sequence). The CDR3 extends over 16 amino acids. V lost 5 bases and J 0 bases, leaving 14 bases between the germline ends. The DNA for the CDR3 is TGTGCCAGCAGTCCCTCCCGACAGGTCTCTGGAAACACCATATATTTT. It translates to CASSPSRQVSGNTIYF.

This clone was recorded once. The chain joins TRBV12-5 to TRBJ1-1, with 7 bases fitting TRBD1. Trimming cost V 0 bases and J 6 bases; bases outside gene matches: 7. Germline values: CDR1 LGHNT, CDR2 FRNRAP. CDR3 length: 15 residues. The CDR3 region has the DNA TGTGCTAGTGGTTTGGTTTCAGGGGGACTGGCTGAAGCTTTCTTT. Protein: CASGLVSGGLAEAFF. Full variable domain (remainder filled in from reference TRBV12-5 and TRBJ1-1): DARVTQTPRHKVTEMGQEVTMRCQPILGHNTVFWYRQTMMQGLELLAYFRNRAPLDDSGMPKDRFSAEMPDATLATLKIQPSEPRDSAVYFCASGLVSGGLAEAFFGQGTRLTVV.

The CDR3 here is CASSLGLGEQFF. In DNA form, the CDR3 reads TGTGCCAGCAGCTTAGGCCTGGGGGAGCAGTTCTTC. This rearrangement joins TRBV7-9 to TRBJ2-1; no firm D call. Trimming shortened V by 1 base and J by 10 bases, and 8 bases separated the two germline ends. The CDR3 consists of 12 residues. CDR1 SEHNR and CDR2 FQNEAQ come from the germline V gene (reference sequence).

The chain carries TRBV9 and TRBJ2-5, with 9 positions matching TRBD2. After removal of 2 bases from V and 4 bases from J, the junction contained 9 bases not matched to a gene. Germline V gene lookup returns CDR1 SGDLS and CDR2 YYNGEE. There are 16 residues in the CDR3. The CDR3 DNA is TGTGCCAGCAGCGTGGCCCCCGCGGGAGGGTTAGAGACCCAGTACTTC. Translating it yields CASSVAPAGGLETQYF.

CDR3 in amino acids: CSVTNAASTDTQYF. The CDR3 nucleotides are TGCAGCGTTACGAACGCTGCTAGCACAGATACGCAGTATTTT. The genes are TRBV29-1 and TRBJ2-3; no firm D call. The CDR3 consists of 14 residues. Germline assignment: CDR1 SQVTM and CDR2 ANQGSEA. V dropped 5 bases and J dropped 0 bases, with 12 bases sitting between them.

The genes are TRBV29-1 and TRBJ2-1; maybe TRBD1 (6 bases). Germline V gene lookup returns CDR1 SQVTM and CDR2 ANQGSEA. This CDR3 is built from 11 residues. V gave up 4 bases and J gave up 7 bases, with 8 bases separating them. In DNA form, the CDR3 reads TGCAGCGTTGGACAGGTAAATGAGCAGTTCTTC. It codes for CSVGQVNEQFF.

This clone has more than one count but fewer than ten. The sample has other DNA sequences that encode this CDR3 too. V gene TRBV7-9 combines with J gene TRBJ1-2; 7 bases fit TRBD1. There are 15 residues in the CDR3. V trimming: 1 base; J trimming: 0 bases; junction bases outside the gene matches: 2. The V gene's germline CDR1 is SEHNR and CDR2 FQNEAQ (reference sequence). The CDR3 protein is CASSLGTGANYGYTF. The CDR3 nucleotides read TGTGCCAGCAGCTTAGGGACAGGAGCTAACTATGGCTACACCTTC.

The chain uses TRBV25-1 and TRBJ2-5; 7 nucleotides agree with TRBD1. The CDR3 covers 14 residues. The germline gives CDR1 MGHDK, CDR2 SYGVNS. With 1 base clipped from V and 3 bases from J, the junction kept 2 bases outside the gene matches. CDR3 loop: CASSELGGEETQYF. DNA of the CDR3: TGTGCCAGCAGTGAATTAGGGGGCGAAGAGACCCAGTACTTC.

V usage is TRBV5-5 and J usage is TRBJ1-3, with D unresolved. Deletions cut 4 bases from V and 1 base from J, with 15 bases between. The germline gives CDR1 SGHKS, CDR2 YYEKEE (reference sequence). CDR3 length equals 16 residues. CDR3 in amino acids: CASSPWRSLSGNTIYF. CDR3 in DNA: TGTGCCAGCAGCCCCTGGCGGAGTTTGTCTGGAAACACCATATATTTT.

This clone was observed at least ten times. The J gene is TRBJ2-7, the V gene TRBV15; tentative D call: TRBD2 (5 bases). Germline CDR1 LNHNV, CDR2 YYDKDF (reference sequence). The V end lost 3 bases, the J end lost 5 bases, and 11 bases lay between the germline ends. The CDR3 runs to 13 residues. The CDR3 DNA reads as TGTGCCACCAGCAGGGTACTAGTTAACGAGCAGTACTTC. Protein product: CATSRVLVNEQYF.

The CDR3 DNA is TGTGCCATCAGTGACCCGAAAACTAGCGGGAGTAACAATGAGCAGTTCTTC. Translation: CAISDPKTSGSNNEQFF. The chain employs TRBV10-3 and TRBJ2-1, with TRBD2 matching 11 bases. There are 17 residues in the CDR3. The V gene end was trimmed by 3 bases and the J gene end by 5 bases; junction bases not matched to a gene: 9. Germline-derived CDR1 and CDR2 are ENHRY and SYGVKD.

The table lists this clone with many counts. The V and J genes are TRBV7-3 and TRBJ2-1; 7 bases are shared with TRBD1. Trimming removed 4 bases from V and 9 bases from J; junction bases left unmatched: 6. The CDR3 loop spans 13 amino acids. Germline V CDR1 and CDR2: SGHTA, FQGTGA. The DNA of the CDR3 is TGTGCCAGCAGCTCACAGGGGTCGGGTGAGCAGTTCTTC. It is translated as CASSSQGSGEQFF.

This chain joins TRBV6-1 and TRBJ2-7; no clear D gene. Between the trimmed V and J ends, which lost 2 bases and 0 bases, there was a span of 11 bases. Per the germline V gene, CDR1 is MNHNS and CDR2 is SASEGT. The length of the CDR3 is 15 residues. The CDR3, as DNA: TGTGCCAGCAGTGAAATGCAGGCCCCCTCCTACGAGCAGTACTTC. This gives the protein CASSEMQAPSYEQYF.

V is TRBV15 and J is TRBJ2-4, with D possibly being TRBD1 (5 bases). This CDR3 comprises 18 residues. In germline, CDR1 is LNHNV, CDR2 YYDKDF (reference sequence). V was trimmed by 0 bases and J by 0 bases, leaving 15 bases between them. The CDR3 DNA sequence: TGTGCCACCAGCAGAGATTACAGGATTCTCTTAGCCAAAAACATTCAGTACTTC. This gives the protein CATSRDYRILLAKNIQYF. Full variable domain (outside the CDR3, taken from reference TRBV15 and TRBJ2-4): DAMVIQNPRYQVTQFGKPVTLSCSQTLNHNVMYWYQQKSSQAPKLLFHYYDKDFNNEADTPDNFQSRRPNTSFCFLDIRSPGLGDTAMYLCATSRDYRILLAKNIQYFGAGTRLSVL.

This rearrangement joins TRBV14 to TRBJ1-5, with a possible D match to TRBD1 (6 bases). V lost 4 bases to trimming and J lost 9 bases, with 7 bases between them. The length of the CDR3 is 11 residues. From germline, CDR1 is SGHDN and CDR2 FVKESK. The CDR3 is CASSPGAPQHF. The CDR3, as DNA: TGTGCCAGCAGCCCAGGGGCGCCCCAGCATTTT.

The rearrangement uses TRBV5-8 and TRBJ1-2; 7 bases align to TRBD1. With V trimmed by 3 bases and J by 1 base, 9 bases remained unmatched. This CDR3 has 16 residues. Germline CDR1 and CDR2: SGHTS and YDEGEE. CDR3 protein: CASSSGTDFINYGYTF. In DNA, the CDR3 is TGTGCCAGCAGCTCGGGGACAGACTTCATTAACTATGGCTACACCTTC.

The CDR3, as DNA: TGCGCCAGCAGCTTGACTAGCGGGTACGGGGAGCTGTTTTTT. It specifies CASSLTSGYGELFF. This chain connects TRBV5-1 to TRBJ2-2, with TRBD2 matching 9 bases. Germline values: CDR1 SGHRS, CDR2 YFSETQ. Trimming removed 1 base from V and 7 bases from J; junction bases left unmatched: 2. The CDR3 consists of 14 residues.

V and J are TRBV7-9 and TRBJ1-2, with 8 bases lining up with TRBD1. V lost 4 bases to trimming and J lost 6 bases; unmatched junction nucleotides: 13. Germline CDR1 reads SEHNR; CDR2 reads FQNEAQ (reference sequence). This CDR3 spans 16 amino acids. The CDR3 region is CASSSLTTGEYDGYTF. The CDR3, as DNA: TGTGCCAGCAGCTCCCTCACGACAGGGGAATATGATGGCTACACCTTC.

CDR3 coding DNA: TGCGCCAGCAGCAGGTGGGACCCCTCGGAGCAGTTCTTC. Encoded protein: CASSRWDPSEQFF. The genes are TRBV5-1 and TRBJ2-1; D possibly matches TRBD1 or TRBD2 (5 bases each). This CDR3 comprises 13 residues. Germline lookup yields CDR1 SGHRS and CDR2 YFSETQ. Deletions cut 4 bases from V and 10 bases from J, with 15 bases between.

The chain recombines TRBV5-1 with TRBJ2-2; 7 bases line up with TRBD1. This CDR3 is 16 amino acids long. Looked up from germline, CDR1 is SGHRS and CDR2 is YFSETQ. Trimming took 0 bases from V and 4 from J; bases not matched to a gene: 6. CDR3 in amino acids: CASSLGGTASTGELFF. The CDR3 region has the DNA TGCGCCAGCAGCTTGGGAGGGACAGCAAGCACCGGGGAGCTGTTTTTT.